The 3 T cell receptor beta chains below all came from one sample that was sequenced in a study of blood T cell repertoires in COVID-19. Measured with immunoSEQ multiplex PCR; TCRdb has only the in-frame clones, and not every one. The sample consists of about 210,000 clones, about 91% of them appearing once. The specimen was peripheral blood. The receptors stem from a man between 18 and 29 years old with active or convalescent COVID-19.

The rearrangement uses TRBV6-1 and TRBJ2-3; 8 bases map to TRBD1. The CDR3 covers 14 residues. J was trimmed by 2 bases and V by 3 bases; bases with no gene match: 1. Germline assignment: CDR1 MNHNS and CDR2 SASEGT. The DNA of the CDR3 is TGTGCCAGCAGTGAGGACAGGGACACAGATACGCAGTATTTT. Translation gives CASSEDRDTDTQYF.

This CDR3 is CASRMGTSGTFGVVQYF. DNA of the CDR3: TGTGCCAGCAGGATGGGGACTAGCGGGACATTCGGGGTGGTGCAGTACTTC. The rearrangement links TRBV27 to TRBJ2-7; 13 bases fit TRBD2. The trim removed 6 bases at V and 9 bases at J, leaving 17 bases unmatched. Germline V gene lookup returns CDR1 MNHEY and CDR2 SMNVEV (reference sequence). This CDR3 region has 17 residues.

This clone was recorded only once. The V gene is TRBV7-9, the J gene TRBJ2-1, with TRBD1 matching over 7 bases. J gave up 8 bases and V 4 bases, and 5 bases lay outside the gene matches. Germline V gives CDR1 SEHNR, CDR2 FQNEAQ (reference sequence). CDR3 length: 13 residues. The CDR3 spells CASSSTGWDEQFF. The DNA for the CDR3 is TGTGCCAGCAGCTCGACAGGGTGGGATGAGCAGTTCTTC.